This T cell receptor beta chain was sequenced in a study of shared clonotypes between healthy human individuals. Overall study results and limits: Memory subsets generally showed lower estimated richness than naive subsets.

Note on this clone: The target antigen is unknown.

Samples underwent the assay at deep level. TCRdb keeps only in-frame clones here, not all; method: immunoSEQ multiplex PCR. The sample holds millions of clones, 93% seen once. This CDR3 is 15 amino acids long. Germline V gives CDR1 SGHRS, CDR2 YFSETQ. The V and J ends lost 2 bases and 3 bases, in that order; junction bases with no gene match: 6. V is TRBV5-1 and J is TRBJ2-3; 7 nucleotides match TRBD2. The sample was naive CD4+ T cells from PBMCs. Subset meaning: CD45RA+ positively selected. This receptor was identified in a man aged 18 to 29 in good health. Some clones in this sample may be carry-over from other donors' samples. The CDR3 protein is CASSFRAGATDTQYF. The CDR3, as DNA: TGCGCCAGCAGCTTCAGGGCGGGAGCTACAGATACGCAGTATTTT.